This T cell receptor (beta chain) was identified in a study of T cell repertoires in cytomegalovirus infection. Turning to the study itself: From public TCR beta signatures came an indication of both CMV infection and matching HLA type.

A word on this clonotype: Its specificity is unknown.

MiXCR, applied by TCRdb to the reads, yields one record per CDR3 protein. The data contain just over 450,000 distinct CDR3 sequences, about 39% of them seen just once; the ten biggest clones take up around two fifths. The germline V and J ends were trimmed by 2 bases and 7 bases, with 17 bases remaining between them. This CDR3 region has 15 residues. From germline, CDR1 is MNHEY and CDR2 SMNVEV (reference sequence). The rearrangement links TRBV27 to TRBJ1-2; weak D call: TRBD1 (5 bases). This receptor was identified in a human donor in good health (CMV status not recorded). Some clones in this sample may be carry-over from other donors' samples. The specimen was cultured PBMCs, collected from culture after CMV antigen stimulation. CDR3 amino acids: CASSLIGGGGGGYTF. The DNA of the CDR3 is TGTGCCAGCAGTTTAATCGGGGGGGGGGGTGGTGGCTACACCTTC.